This T cell receptor beta chain comes out of a study of Ad26.COV2.S vaccination and SARS-CoV-2 variants (dated by TCRdb to about 2021). With respect to the entire study: Donors in the vaccine arm were drawn from COV1001, a phase I-IIa trial of Ad26.COV2.S in healthy adults that was multicentre, randomized, double-blind and placebo-controlled. Ad26.COV2.S was administered intramuscularly at 5 x 10^10 or 1 x 10^11 viral particles, either as a single shot or as two shots given 56 days apart. The specificity and breadth of SARS-CoV-2-reactive T cell receptors after Ad26.COV2.S vaccination were assessed by TCRbeta repertoire sequencing. The TCR-sequenced set comprised about 32 samples: some 20 Ad26.COV2.S vaccine recipients, 5 placebo recipients and 8 SARS-CoV-2 convalescent individuals. Participants in the trial were split at random into five groups of five each, receiving low-dose or high-dose Ad26.COV2.S once or twice, or else placebo on both occasions. Throughout the experiments and outcome assessment, investigators stayed blinded to trial group allocation.

The germline V gene provides CDR1 SGDLS and CDR2 YYNGEE. The cysteine opens and the phenylalanine closes a CDR3 of 14 amino acids. Only the CDR3 part of the read is kept: 42 bases, read in frame from the first base. V lost 3 bases and J lost 0 bases; the stretch between them is 10 bases long. Comments on this clone: Its cognate antigen has yet to be identified. Per-base quality was not reported, and no clone a single base away is much larger than it.

TCRbeta CDR3 regions were sequenced with the immunoSEQ Assay. After extraction, genomic DNA underwent amplification by bias-controlled multiplex PCR, followed by high-throughput sequencing. On the authors' methods: To quantify the absolute abundance of every unique TCRbeta CDR3 region, sequences were collapsed and filtered. Usable DNA was measured by amplifying reference genes present in all nucleated cells, and TCRbeta template counts were normalized to that usable DNA to estimate T cell fraction. Repertoire TCRs were annotated as SARS-CoV-2-specific by exact matching of V gene, CDR3 amino acid sequence and J gene to a known reactive TCR set. The reference SARS-CoV-2 TCR set was derived from MIRA and filtered for enrichment in COVID-19-positive ImmuneCODE repertoires, a step that removed public or cross-reactive TCRs. Based on the MIRA antigens, annotated TCRs were further analysed at the level of specific ORF or position within ORF. Breadth was defined as the number of annotated unique rearrangements divided by the total number of unique productive rearrangements, and depth was defined as the summed frequency of the annotated unique rearrangements. Two-sided Wilcoxon rank-sum tests were applied when comparing TCR breadth between groups. Entries here come from immuneACCESS through TCRdb and include only in-frame sequences with V and J called. Some clones fail to appear in such tables; in the studies checked, an unresolved V gene covers under half of the shortfall, and the cause of the remainder is unknown. That table gives V, J and clone size, and the DNA gave D and trimming. The sample table holds 380,000 or so clones, of which 85% to 90% were seen once. Jointly, the top ten make up under 6% of the sample.

The treatment or condition tag for this specimen amounts to: about 20 received Ad26.COV2.S at low or high dose, single or two shots; 5 received placebo; per-sample allocation not given. Repertoires of vaccine and placebo recipients were sequenced from samples collected on day 63 after the first injection. Cohort 1b enrolled around 24 adults aged 18-55 years at a single site in Boston, USA, between 29 July and 7 August 2020. Ad26.COV2.S consisted of a replication-incompetent adenovirus type 26 vector by which a prefusion-stabilized SARS-CoV-2 spike protein from the original Wuhan strain was expressed. Overall results and qualifications from the work: It was noted by the authors that total T cell responses may have been underestimated by the TCR breadth and depth analyses. Comparing responses between vaccine doses or regimens was not something the study was powered to do. Substantial breadth of spike-specific CD8+ and CD4+ T cell responses was reported after vaccination. Comparable non-spike TCR breadth was observed between vaccine and placebo recipients, consistent with only spike being contained in the vaccine. Spike-specific TCR breadth was higher in Ad26.COV2.S recipients than in placebo recipients (P = 0.0014).

The sequence came from a person between 18 and 65 years old who received the Ad26.COV2.S COVID-19 vaccine or a placebo. The chain employs TRBV9 and TRBJ2-7; confidence is insufficient to name the D gene. The starting material was peripheral blood, obtained in a trial of Ad26.COV2.S vaccine versus placebo. The sequence in DNA is TGTGCCAGCAGCGGAGGATCGGACTCCTACGAGCAGTACTTC. It codes for CASSGGSDSYEQYF. The full variable domain, completed from the reference TRBV9 and TRBJ2-7 proteins outside the CDR3, reads DSGVTQTPKHLITATGQRVTLRCSPRSGDLSVYWYQQSLDQGLQFLIQYYNGEERAKGNILERFSAQQFPDLHSELNLSSLELGDSALYFCASSGGSDSYEQYFGPGTRLTVT.